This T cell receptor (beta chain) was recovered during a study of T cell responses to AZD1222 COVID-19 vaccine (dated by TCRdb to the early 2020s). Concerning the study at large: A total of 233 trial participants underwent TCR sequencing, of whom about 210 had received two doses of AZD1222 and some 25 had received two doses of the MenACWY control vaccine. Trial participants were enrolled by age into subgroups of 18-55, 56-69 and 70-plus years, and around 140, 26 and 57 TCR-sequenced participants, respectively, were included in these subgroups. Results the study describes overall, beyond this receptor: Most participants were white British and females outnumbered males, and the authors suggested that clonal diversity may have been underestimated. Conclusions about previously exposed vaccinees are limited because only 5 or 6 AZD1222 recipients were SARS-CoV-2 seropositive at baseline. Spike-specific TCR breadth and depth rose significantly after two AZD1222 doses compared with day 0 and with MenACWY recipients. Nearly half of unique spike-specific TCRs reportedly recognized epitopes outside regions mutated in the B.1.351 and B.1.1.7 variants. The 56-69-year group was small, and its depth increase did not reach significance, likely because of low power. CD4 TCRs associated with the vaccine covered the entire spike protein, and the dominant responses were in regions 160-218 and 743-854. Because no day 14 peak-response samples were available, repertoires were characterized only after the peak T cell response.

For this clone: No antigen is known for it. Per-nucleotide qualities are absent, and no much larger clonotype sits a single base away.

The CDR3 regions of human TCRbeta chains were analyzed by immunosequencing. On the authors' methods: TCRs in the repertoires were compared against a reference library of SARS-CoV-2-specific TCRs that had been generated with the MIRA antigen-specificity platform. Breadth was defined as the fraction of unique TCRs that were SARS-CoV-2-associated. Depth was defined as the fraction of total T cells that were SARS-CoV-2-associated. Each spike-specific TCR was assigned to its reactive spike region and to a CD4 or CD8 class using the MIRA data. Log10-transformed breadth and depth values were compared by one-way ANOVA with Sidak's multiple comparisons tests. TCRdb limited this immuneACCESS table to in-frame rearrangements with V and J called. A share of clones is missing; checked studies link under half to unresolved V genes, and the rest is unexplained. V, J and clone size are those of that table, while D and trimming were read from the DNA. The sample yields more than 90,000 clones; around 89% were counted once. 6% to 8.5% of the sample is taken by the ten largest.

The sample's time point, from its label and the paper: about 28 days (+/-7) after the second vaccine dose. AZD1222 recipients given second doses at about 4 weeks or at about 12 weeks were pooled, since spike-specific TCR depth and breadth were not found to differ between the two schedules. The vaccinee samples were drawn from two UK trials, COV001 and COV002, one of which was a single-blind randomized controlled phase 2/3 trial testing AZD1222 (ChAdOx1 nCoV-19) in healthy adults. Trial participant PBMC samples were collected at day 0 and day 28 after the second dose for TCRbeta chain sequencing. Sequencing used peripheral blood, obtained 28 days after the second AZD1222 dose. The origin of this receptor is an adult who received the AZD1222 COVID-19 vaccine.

The CDR3 sequence is CASSPQTGGRYEQYF. At the DNA level, the sequence is TGCGCCAGCAGCCCACAGACGGGGGGCAGATACGAGCAGTACTTC. The chain couples TRBV5-1 to TRBJ2-7; TRBD2 might be the D gene, on 7 matching bases. Cut back by 4 bases and 4 bases, the V and J ends lie 18 bases apart. Based on the germline V gene, the CDR1 and CDR2 sequences are SGHRS and YFSETQ. The CDR3, cysteine through phenylalanine, is 15 amino acids long. The sequence is cut down to CDR3 DNA, 45 bases in frame from base 1.